The text below deals with one T cell receptor (beta chain). How the authors handled the data: It was from reference gene primer amplification that nucleated cell counts were estimated. The data were produced by immunoSEQ multiplex PCR, yet TCRdb's version contains in-frame clones alone and is incomplete. The DNA gave D and trimming, while V, J and clone size come from that table. The sample has roughly 290,000 clones, roughly 84% seen once. Enrolled during active infection, Seattle patients were then followed longitudinally. This specimen comes from a study of blood T cell repertoires in COVID-19. Study overall: Acute and convalescent COVID-19 specimens originated in the United States, Italy and Spain. PBMCs, B-cell-depleted T cells, or T cells provided the cDNA or gDNA that made up the material.

This clonotype was obtained from a human donor with COVID-19, enrolled during active disease. The donor label of this sample is uncertain. Sequenced material: peripheral blood.

CDR3 residues: CASSPDVTRTYEQYF. The CDR3 coding sequence is TGTGCCAGCAGCCCGGATGTAACTAGAACCTACGAGCAGTACTTC. The V gene is TRBV3-1 (or the pseudogene TRBV3-2), the J gene TRBJ2-7; a weak D match, TRBD2 (5 bases). V shed 4 bases and J shed 2 bases, with 15 bases lying between them. The germline CDR1 and CDR2 sequences are LGHDT and YNNKEL (reference sequence). The CDR3 runs 15 residues.